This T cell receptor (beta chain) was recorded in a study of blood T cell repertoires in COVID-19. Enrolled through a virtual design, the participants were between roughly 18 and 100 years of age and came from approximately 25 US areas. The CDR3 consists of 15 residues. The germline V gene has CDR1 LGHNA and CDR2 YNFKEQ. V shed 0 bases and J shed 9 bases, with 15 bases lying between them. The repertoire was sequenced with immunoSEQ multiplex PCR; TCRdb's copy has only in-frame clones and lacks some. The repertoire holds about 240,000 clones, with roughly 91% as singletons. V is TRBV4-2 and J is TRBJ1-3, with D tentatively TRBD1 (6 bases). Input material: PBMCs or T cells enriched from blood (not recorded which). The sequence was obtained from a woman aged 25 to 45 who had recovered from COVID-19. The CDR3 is CASSQDDRTRVTIYF. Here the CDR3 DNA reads TGTGCCAGCAGCCAAGACGACAGGACTCGGGTCACCATATATTTT.